This T cell receptor (beta chain) derives from a study of PD-1 blockade in classical Hodgkin lymphoma. Across the study: Patients were administered nivolumab (3 mg/kg intravenously) every 2 weeks. Overall study results and limits: Complete responders started with a diversity level that resembled newly diagnosed patients at baseline. Only CD4+ TCR diversity, not CD8+, had risen significantly by C4D1. When nivolumab was started under 1 year after ASCT, patients were excluded.

With regard to this clone: What it recognizes is unknown.

Time point reported: cycle 4 day 1 (C4D1), after less than 7 weeks of nivolumab. No patient escaped relapse after autologous stem cell transplantation, and brentuximab vedotin exposure varied. CD8+ T cells were isolated from thawed PBMCs by magnetic negative selection. After removal of 6 bases from V and 0 bases from J, the junction contained 8 bases not matched to a gene. The CDR3 contains 15 residues. CDR1 MNHEY and CDR2 SVGAGI come from the germline V gene. The method was immunoSEQ multiplex PCR; TCRdb's version includes in-frame clones alone and lacks a portion of them. Here the sample spans 9,100 or so clones, roughly four fifths being singletons.

The rearrangement joins TRBV6-5 to TRBJ2-7, with TRBD2 identical over 7 bases. The clonotype was recovered from a human donor with classical Hodgkin lymphoma. The sequenced sample was CD8+ T cells from blood, obtained before the fourth cycle of nivolumab. CDR3: CASRPTSVSSYEQYF. Written as DNA, the CDR3 is TGTGCCAGCAGGCCAACTAGCGTAAGCTCCTACGAGCAGTACTTC.